This T cell receptor beta chain was observed in a study of cytomegalovirus exposure and HLA in healthy donors. With regard to this clone: The antigen remains undetermined.

PCR used 60 Vbeta primers and 13 Jbeta primers. Measured with immunoSEQ multiplex PCR; TCRdb has only the in-frame clones, and not every one. The sample holds more than 90,000 clones, about 70% seen once. The CDR3 totals 15 residues. Trimming removed 1 base from V and 2 bases from J, with 10 bases in between. Germline V gives CDR1 SGHDT, CDR2 YYEEEE. General observations from the study: Follow-up analysis seemed to connect common viral pathogens with several of the most significant clusters identified. On later analysis, the bulk of CMV-associated TCR beta chains appeared to be HLA-restricted.

Material: PBMCs. This chain joins TRBV5-6 and TRBJ2-1; tentative D call: TRBD2 (6 bases). This TCR was sampled from a man aged 30 to 39 in good health and CMV-seropositive. The CDR3 region has the DNA TGTGCCAGCAGCTTGTCCTGGGGGGCCTACAATGAGCAGTTCTTC. It is translated as CASSLSWGAYNEQFF.